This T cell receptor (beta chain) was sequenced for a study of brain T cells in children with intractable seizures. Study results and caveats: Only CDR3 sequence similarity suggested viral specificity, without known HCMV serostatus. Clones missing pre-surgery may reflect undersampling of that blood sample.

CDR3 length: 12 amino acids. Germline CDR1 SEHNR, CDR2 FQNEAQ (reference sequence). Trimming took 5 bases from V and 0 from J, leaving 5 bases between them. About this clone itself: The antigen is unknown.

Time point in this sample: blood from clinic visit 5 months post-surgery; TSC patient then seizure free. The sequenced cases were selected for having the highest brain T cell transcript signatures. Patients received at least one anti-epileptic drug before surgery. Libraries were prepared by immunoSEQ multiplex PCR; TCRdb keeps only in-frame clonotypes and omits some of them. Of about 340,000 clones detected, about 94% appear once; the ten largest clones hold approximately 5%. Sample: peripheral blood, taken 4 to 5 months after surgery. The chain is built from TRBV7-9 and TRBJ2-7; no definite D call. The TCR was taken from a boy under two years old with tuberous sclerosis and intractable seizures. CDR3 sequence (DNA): TGTGCCAGCAGCGTAAGCTCCTACGAGCAGTACTTC. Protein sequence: CASSVSSYEQYF.